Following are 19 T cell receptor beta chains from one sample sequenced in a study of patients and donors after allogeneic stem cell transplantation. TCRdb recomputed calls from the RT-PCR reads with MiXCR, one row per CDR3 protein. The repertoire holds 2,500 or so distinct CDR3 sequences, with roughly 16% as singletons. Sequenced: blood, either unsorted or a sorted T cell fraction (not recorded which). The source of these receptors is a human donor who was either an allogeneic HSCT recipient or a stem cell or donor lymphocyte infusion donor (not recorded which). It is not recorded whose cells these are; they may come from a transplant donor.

As DNA, the CDR3 is TGTGCCAGCAGTGATCTCAACACCTACGAGCAGTACTTC. It codes for CASSDLNTYEQYF. The genes are TRBV27 and TRBJ2-7, with D hard to call. Germline V gives CDR1 MNHEY, CDR2 SMNVEV (reference sequence). The V end lost 5 bases, the J end lost 2 bases, and 10 bases lay between the germline ends. The CDR3 consists of 13 residues.

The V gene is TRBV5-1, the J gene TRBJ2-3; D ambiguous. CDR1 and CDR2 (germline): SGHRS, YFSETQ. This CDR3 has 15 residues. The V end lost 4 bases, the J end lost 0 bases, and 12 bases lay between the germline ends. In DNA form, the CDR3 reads TGCGCCAGCAGCCTGGACGGAACTAGCACAGATACGCAGTATTTT. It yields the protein CASSLDGTSTDTQYF.

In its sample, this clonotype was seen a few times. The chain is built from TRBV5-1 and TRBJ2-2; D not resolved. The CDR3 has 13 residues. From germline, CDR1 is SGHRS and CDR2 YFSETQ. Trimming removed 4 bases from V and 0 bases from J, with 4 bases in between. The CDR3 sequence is CASSHPNTGELFF. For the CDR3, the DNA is TGCGCCAGCAGCCACCCGAACACCGGGGAGCTGTTTTTT.

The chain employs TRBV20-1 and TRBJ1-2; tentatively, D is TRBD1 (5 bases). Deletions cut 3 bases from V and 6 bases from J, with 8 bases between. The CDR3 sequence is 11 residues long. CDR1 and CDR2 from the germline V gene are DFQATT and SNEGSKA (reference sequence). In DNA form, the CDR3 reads TGCAGTGCTAGGCCGGGGGATGGCTACACCTTC. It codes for CSARPGDGYTF.

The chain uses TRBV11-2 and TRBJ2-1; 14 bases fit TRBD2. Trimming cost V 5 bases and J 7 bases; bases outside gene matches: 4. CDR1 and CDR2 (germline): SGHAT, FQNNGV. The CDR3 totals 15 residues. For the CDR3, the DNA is TGTGCCAGCAGCCGGGGACTAGCGGGAGATAATGAGCAGTTCTTC. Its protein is CASSRGLAGDNEQFF.

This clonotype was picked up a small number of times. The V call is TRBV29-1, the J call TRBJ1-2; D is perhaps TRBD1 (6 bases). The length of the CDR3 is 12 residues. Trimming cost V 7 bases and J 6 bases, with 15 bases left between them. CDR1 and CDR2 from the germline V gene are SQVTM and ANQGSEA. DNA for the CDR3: TGCAGCGCCGGGAGGGGGGCGGATGGCTACACCTTC. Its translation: CSAGRGADGYTF.

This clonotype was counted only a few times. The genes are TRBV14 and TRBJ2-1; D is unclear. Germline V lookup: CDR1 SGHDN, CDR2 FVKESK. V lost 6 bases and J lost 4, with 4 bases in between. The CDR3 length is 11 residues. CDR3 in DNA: TGTGCCAGCAGTGGGTACAATGAGCAGTTCTTC. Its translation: CASSGYNEQFF.

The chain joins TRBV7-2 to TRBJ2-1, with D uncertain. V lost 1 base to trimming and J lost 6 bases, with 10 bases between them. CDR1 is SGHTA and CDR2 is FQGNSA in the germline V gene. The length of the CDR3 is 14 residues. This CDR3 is CASSLGPRRNEQFF. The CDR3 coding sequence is TGTGCCAGCAGCTTAGGTCCTAGACGCAATGAGCAGTTCTTC.

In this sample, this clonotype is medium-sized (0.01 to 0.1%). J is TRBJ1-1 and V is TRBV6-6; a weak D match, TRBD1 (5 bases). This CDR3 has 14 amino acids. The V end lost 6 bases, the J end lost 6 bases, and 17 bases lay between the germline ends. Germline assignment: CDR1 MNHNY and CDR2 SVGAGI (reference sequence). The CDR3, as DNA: TGTGCCAGCAGCACCGGGACCCGAGTTCCTGAAGCTTTCTTT. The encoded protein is CASSTGTRVPEAFF.

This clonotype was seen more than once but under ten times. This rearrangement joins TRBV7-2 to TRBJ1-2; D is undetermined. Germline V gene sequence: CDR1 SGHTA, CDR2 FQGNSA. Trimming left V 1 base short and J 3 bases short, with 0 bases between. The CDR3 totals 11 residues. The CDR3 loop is CASSLDYGYTF. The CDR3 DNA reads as TGTGCCAGCAGCTTAGACTATGGCTACACCTTC.

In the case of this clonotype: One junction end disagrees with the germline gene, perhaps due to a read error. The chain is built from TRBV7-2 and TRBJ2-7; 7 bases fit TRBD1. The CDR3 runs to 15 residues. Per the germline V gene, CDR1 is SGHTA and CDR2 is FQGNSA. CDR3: CASSSTGQPIYEQNF. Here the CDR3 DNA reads TGTGCCAGCAGCTCTACGGGACAGCCAATCTACGAGCAGAACTTC.

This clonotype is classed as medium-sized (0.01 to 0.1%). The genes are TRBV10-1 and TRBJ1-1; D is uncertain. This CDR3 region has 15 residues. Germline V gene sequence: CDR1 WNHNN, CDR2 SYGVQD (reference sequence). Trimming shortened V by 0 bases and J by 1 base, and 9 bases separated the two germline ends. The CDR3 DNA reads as TGCGCCAGCAGTGAGTCTGAGGGCAGGAACACTGAAGCTTTCTTT. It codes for CASSESEGRNTEAFF.

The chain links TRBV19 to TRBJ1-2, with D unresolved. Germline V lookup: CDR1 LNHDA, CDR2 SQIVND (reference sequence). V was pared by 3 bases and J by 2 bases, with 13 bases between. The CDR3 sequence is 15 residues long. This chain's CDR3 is CASSMTPRENYGYTF. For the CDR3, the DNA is TGTGCCAGTAGTATGACCCCCCGGGAAAACTATGGCTACACCTTC.

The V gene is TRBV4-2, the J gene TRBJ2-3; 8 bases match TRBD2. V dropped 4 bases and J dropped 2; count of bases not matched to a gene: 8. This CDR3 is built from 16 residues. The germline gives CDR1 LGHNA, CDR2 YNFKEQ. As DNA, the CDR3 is TGTGCCAGCAGCCTCCGGGTAGCGGGACCCACAGATACGCAGTATTTT. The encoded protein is CASSLRVAGPTDTQYF.

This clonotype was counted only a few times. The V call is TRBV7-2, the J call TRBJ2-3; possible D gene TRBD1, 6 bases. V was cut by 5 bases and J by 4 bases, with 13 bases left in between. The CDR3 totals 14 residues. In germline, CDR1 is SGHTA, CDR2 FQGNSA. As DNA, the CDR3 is TGTGCCAGCAGCCTCCAAGGGGGTCCAGATACGCAGTATTTT. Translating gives CASSLQGGPDTQYF.

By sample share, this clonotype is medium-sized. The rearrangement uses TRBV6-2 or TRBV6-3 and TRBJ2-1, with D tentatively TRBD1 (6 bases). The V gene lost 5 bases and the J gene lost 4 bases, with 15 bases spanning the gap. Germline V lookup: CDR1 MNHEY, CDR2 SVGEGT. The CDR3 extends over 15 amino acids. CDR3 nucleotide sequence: TGTGCCAGCAGTCATGAGGGGGAAAGTTACAATGAGCAGTTCTTC. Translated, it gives CASSHEGESYNEQFF.

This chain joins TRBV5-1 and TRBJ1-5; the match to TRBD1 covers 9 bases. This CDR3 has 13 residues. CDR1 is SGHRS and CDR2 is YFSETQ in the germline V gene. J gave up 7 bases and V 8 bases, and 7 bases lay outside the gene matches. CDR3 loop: CASAQGAGQPQHF. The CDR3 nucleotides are TGCGCCAGTGCACAGGGGGCGGGCCAGCCCCAGCATTTT.

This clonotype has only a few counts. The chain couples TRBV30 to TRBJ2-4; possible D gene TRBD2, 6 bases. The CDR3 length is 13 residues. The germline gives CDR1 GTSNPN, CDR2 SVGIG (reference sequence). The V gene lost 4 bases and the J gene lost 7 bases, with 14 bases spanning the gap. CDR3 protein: CAWKGTGPNIQYF. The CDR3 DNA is TGTGCCTGGAAAGGGACTGGCCCTAACATTCAGTACTTC.

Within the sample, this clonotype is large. CDR3 in DNA: TGTGCCAGTACCCGGGGGGCAGGGGACATCGCGAACACCGGGGAGCTGTTTTTT. As protein: CASTRGAGDIANTGELFF. This sequence joins TRBV19 and TRBJ2-2, with D possibly matching TRBD2 (7 bases). The V end lost 7 bases, the J end lost 0 bases, and 21 bases lay between the germline ends. This CDR3 spans 18 amino acids. Germline V lookup: CDR1 LNHDA, CDR2 SQIVND (reference sequence).